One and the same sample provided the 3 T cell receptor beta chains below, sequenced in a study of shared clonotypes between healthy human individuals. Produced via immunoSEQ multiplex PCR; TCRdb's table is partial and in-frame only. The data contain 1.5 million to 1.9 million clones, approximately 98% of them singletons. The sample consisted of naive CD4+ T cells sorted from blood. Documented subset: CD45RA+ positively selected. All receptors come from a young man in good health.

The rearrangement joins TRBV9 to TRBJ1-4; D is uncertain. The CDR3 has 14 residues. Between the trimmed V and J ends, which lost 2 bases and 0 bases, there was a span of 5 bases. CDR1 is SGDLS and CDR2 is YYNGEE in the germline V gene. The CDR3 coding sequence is TGTGCCAGCAGCGTCGCCCCAACTAATGAAAAACTGTTTTTT. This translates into CASSVAPTNEKLFF.

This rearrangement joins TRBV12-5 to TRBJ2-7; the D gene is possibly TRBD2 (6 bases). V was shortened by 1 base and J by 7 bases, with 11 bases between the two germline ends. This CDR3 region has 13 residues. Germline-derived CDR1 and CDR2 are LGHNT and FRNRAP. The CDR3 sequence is CASGLGGEREQYF. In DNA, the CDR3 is TGTGCTAGTGGTTTGGGGGGGGAACGGGAGCAGTACTTC.

The CDR3 region is CASSLDWAESNEQFF. CDR3 nucleotides: TGCGCCAGCAGCTTGGATTGGGCGGAAAGCAATGAGCAGTTCTTC. This chain links TRBV5-1 with TRBJ2-1; D remains ambiguous. Trimming cost V 0 bases and J 6 bases, with 13 bases left between them. Germline CDR1 reads SGHRS; CDR2 reads YFSETQ. The CDR3 covers 15 residues.